This T cell receptor (beta chain) is from a study of blood T cell repertoires in COVID-19. Across the study: Sources were T cells, B-cell-depleted T cells, or PBMCs; the material itself was cDNA or gDNA.

The repertoire was sequenced with immunoSEQ multiplex PCR; TCRdb's copy has only in-frame clones and lacks some. The table shows roughly 380,000 clones, with roughly 85% occurring only once. V trimming: 2 bases; J trimming: 8 bases; junction bases outside the gene matches: 12. The germline V gene has CDR1 MGHRA and CDR2 YSYEKL. CDR3 length equals 16 residues. The V and J genes are TRBV4-1 and TRBJ2-1, with 7 bases fitting TRBD2. Sequenced input: peripheral blood. This clonotype originated in a woman aged 18-29 years with acute or convalescent COVID-19. The CDR3 bases are TGCGCCAGCAGCCAACGTCCGGGAGGTAATGGGGATGAGCAGTTCTTC. It is translated as CASSQRPGGNGDEQFF.